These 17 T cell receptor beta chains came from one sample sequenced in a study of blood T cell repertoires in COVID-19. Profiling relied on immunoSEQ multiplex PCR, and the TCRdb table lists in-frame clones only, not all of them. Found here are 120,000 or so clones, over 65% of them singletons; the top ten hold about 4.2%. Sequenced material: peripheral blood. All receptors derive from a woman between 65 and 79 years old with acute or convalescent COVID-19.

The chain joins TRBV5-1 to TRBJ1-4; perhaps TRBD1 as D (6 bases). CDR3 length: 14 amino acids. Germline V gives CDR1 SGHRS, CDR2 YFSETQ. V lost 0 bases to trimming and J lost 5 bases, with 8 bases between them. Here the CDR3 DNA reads TGCGCCAGCAGCTTGGGGGGGCAAAATGAAAAACTGTTTTTT. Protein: CASSLGGQNEKLFF.

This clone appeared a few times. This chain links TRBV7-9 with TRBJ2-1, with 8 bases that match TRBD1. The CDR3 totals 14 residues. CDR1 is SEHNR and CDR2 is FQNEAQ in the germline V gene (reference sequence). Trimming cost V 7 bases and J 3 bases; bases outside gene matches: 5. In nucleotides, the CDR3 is TGTGCCAGCACGCAGGGGGCCCTCTACAATGAGCAGTTCTTC. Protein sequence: CASTQGALYNEQFF.

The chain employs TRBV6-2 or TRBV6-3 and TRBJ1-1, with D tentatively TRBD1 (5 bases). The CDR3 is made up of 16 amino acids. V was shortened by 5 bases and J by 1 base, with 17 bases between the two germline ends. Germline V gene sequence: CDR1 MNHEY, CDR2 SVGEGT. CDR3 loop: CASSPISGLQNTEAFF. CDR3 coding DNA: TGTGCCAGCAGTCCGATTTCGGGACTACAGAACACTGAAGCTTTCTTT.

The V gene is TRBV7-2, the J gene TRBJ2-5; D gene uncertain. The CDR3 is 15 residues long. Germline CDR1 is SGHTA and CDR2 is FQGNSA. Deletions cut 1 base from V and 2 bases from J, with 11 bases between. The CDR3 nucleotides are TGTGCCAGCAGCTTAGGGCTCCAGTTACAAGAGACCCAGTACTTC. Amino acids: CASSLGLQLQETQYF.

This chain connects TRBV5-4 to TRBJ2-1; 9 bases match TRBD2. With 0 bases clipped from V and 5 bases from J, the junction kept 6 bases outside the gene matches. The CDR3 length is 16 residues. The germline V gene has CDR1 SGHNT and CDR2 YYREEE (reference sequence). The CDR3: CASSLGGAGGNNEQFF. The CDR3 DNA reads TGTGCCAGCAGCTTGGGGGGAGCGGGGGGAAACAATGAGCAGTTCTTC.

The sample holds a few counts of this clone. The CDR3: CASSIGGGRYTDTQYF. Written as DNA, the CDR3 is TGTGCCAGTAGTATAGGGGGGGGGAGGTATACAGATACGCAGTATTTT. The chain is built from TRBV19 and TRBJ2-3; 7 nucleotides agree with TRBD2. This CDR3 is 16 amino acids long. Germline lookup yields CDR1 LNHDA and CDR2 SQIVND (reference sequence). V shed 1 base, J shed 3 bases, and the junction held 7 bases outside the gene matches.

The CDR3 reads CATSDLFIAYNSPLHF. The CDR3 DNA reads as TGTGCCACCAGTGACTTGTTTATCGCCTATAATTCACCCCTCCACTTT. This sequence joins TRBV24-1 and TRBJ1-6; D gene uncertain. Per the germline V gene, CDR1 is KGHDR and CDR2 is SFDVKD. This CDR3 spans 16 amino acids. Trimming stripped 4 bases from V and 2 bases from J, with 11 bases between.

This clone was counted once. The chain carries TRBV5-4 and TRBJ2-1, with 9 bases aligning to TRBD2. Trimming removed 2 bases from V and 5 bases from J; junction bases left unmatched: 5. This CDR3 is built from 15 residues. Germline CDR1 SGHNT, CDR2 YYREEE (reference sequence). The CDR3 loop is CASSFGSGGDNEQFF. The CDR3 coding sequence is TGTGCCAGCAGCTTCGGTAGCGGGGGTGACAATGAGCAGTTCTTC.

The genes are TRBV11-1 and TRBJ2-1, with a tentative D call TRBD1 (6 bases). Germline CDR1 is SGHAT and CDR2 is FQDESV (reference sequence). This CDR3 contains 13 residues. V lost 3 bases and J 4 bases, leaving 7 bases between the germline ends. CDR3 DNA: TGTGCCAGCAGCTTGGACAGATACAATGAGCAGTTCTTC. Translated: CASSLDRYNEQFF.

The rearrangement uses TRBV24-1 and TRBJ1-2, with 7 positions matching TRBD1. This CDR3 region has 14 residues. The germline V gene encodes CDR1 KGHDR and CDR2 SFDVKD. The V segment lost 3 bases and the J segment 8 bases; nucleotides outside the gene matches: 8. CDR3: CATSDPGQPGGYTF. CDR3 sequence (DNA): TGTGCCACCAGTGATCCGGGACAGCCTGGGGGCTACACCTTC.

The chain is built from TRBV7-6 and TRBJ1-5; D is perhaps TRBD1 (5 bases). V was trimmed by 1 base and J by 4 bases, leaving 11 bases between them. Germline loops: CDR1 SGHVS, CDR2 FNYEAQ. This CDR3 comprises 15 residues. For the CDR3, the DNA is TGTGCCAGCAGCTTAGATGGGGGAGGAAATCAGCCCCAGCATTTT. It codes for CASSLDGGGNQPQHF.

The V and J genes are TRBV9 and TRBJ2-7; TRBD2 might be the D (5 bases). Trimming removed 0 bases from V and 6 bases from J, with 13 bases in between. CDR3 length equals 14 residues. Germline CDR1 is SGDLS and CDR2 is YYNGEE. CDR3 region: CASSVEGERGEQYF. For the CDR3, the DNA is TGTGCCAGCAGCGTAGAGGGCGAACGGGGCGAGCAGTACTTC. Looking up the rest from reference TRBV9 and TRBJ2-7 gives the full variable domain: DSGVTQTPKHLITATGQRVTLRCSPRSGDLSVYWYQQSLDQGLQFLIQYYNGEERAKGNILERFSAQQFPDLHSELNLSSLELGDSALYFCASSVEGERGEQYFGPGTRLTVT.

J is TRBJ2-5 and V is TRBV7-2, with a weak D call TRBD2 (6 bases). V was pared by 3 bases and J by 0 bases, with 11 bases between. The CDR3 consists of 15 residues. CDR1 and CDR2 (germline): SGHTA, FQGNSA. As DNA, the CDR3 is TGTGCCAGCAGCTTTTCCCGGGGGTACCAAGAGACCCAGTACTTC. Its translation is CASSFSRGYQETQYF.

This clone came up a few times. This CDR3 reads CASSYRGYEQYV. The CDR3 DNA is TGTGCCAGCAGTTACCGGGGGTACGAGCAGTACGTC. The chain uses TRBV6-2 or TRBV6-3 and TRBJ2-7, with D possibly TRBD2 on 6 matching bases. Trimming left V 2 bases short and J 4 bases short, with 6 bases between. Germline lookup yields CDR1 MNHEY and CDR2 SVGEGT. This CDR3 is 12 amino acids long.

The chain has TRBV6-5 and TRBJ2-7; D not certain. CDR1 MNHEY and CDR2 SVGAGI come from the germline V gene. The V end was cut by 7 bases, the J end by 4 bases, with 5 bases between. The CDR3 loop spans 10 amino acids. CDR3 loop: CASNLYEQYF. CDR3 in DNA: TGTGCCAGCAACCTATACGAGCAGTACTTC.

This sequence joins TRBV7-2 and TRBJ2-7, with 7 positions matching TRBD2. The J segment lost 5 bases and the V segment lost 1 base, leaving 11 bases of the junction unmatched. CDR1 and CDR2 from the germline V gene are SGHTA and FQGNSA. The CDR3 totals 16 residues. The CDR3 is CASSLGGGVSSNEQYF. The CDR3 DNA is TGTGCCAGCAGCTTAGGCGGGGGAGTAAGTTCGAACGAGCAGTACTTC. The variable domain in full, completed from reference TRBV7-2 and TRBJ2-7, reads GAGVSQSPSNKVTEKGKDVELRCDPISGHTALYWYRQSLGQGLEFLIYFQGNSAPDKSGLPSDRFSAERTGGSVSTLTIQRTQQEDSAVYLCASSLGGGVSSNEQYFGPGTRLTVT.

This CDR3 reads CATSRERGSYNEQFF. The CDR3 DNA reads as TGTGCCACCAGCAGAGAGCGCGGCTCCTACAATGAGCAGTTCTTC. The chain couples TRBV15 to TRBJ2-1; unclear D gene. Per the germline V gene, CDR1 is LNHNV and CDR2 is YYDKDF (reference sequence). The V end lost 0 bases, the J end lost 0 bases, and 6 bases lay between the germline ends. The CDR3 has 15 residues.